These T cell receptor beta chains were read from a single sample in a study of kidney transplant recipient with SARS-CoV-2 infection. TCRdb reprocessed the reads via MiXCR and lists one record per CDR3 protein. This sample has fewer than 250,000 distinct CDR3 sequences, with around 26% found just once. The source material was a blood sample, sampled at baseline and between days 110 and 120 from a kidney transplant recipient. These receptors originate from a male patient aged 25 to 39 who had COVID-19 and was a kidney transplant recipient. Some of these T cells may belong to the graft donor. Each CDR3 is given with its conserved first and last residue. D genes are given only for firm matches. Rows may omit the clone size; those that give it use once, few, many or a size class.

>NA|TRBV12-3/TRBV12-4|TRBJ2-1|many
CASSLGPKQFF
TGTGCCAGCAGTTTAGGCCCGAAGCAGTTCTTC
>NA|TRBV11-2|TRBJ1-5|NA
CASSLDGGQPQHF
TGTGCCAGCAGCCTTGACGGGGGACAGCCCCAGCATTTT
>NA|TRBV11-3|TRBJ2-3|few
CASTYGLKPTDTQYF
TGTGCCAGCACCTACGGGCTAAAGCCCACAGATACGCAGTATTTT
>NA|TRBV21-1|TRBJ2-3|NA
CVSSGVIATVMQDTQYF
TGTGTCAGCAGTGGCGTAATAGCTACAGTCATGCAAGATACGCAGTATTTT
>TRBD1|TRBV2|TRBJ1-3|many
CASSADRVGNTIYF
TGTGCCAGCAGCGCTGACAGGGTTGGAAACACCATATATTTT
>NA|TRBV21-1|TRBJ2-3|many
CASRKMIATVMQDTQYF
TGTGCCAGCAGGAAAATGATAGCTACAGTCATGCAAGATACGCAGTATTTT
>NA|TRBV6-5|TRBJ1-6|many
CASSPRTANSPLHF
TGTGCCAGTTCCCCAAGAACAGCAAATTCACCCCTCCACTTT
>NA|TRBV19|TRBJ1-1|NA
CASNITSGVTEAFF
TGTGCCAGTAATATTACTTCAGGGGTCACTGAAGCTTTCTTT
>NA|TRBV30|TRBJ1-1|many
CAWSTTGTLNTEAFF
TGTGCCTGGAGCACAACCGGGACACTTAACACTGAAGCTTTCTTT
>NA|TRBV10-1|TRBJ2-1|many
CASSESPERSKFF
TGCGCCAGCAGTGAGTCCCCCGAACGTTCCAAGTTCTTC
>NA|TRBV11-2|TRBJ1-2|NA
CASSAYGTSRKTYGYTF
TGTGCCAGCAGCGCTTACGGAACAAGCAGAAAGACCTATGGCTACACCTTC
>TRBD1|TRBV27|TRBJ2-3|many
CASSSLQGWGTDTQYF
TGTGCCAGCAGTTCACTACAGGGGTGGGGGACAGATACGCAGTATTTT
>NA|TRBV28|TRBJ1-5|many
CASSLAGVQPQHF
TGTGCCAGCAGTTTGGCAGGGGTCCAGCCCCAGCATTTT
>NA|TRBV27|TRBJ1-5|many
CASSGGRANQPQHF
TGTGCCAGCAGTGGGGGACGGGCCAATCAGCCCCAGCATTTT
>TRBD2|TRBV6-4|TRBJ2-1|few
CASRAYGTSTANEQFF
TGTGCCAGCAGAGCGTACGGGACTAGTACGGCCAATGAGCAGTTCTTC
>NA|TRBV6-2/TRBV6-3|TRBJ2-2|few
CASRPLGAGTGELFF
TGTGCCAGCAGACCACTCGGAGCGGGCACCGGGGAGCTGTTTTTT
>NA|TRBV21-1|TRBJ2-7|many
CASSKVSLREPTYEQYF
TGTGCCAGCAGCAAAGTAAGTTTGCGGGAGCCCACCTACGAGCAGTACTTC
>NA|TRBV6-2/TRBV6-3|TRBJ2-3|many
CASGTPSTDTQYF
TGTGCCAGTGGCACCCCTAGCACAGATACGCAGTATTTT
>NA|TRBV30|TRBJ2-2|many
CASFSVTGELFF
TGTGCCTCGTTTTCGGTTACCGGGGAGCTGTTTTTT
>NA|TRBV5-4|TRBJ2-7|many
CASSLDLASHSYEQYF
TGTGCCAGCAGCTTGGATTTAGCTAGCCACTCCTACGAGCAGTACTTC
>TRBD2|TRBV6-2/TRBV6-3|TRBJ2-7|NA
CASSYGTSSYEQYF
TGTGCCAGCAGTTACGGGACTAGCTCCTACGAGCAGTACTTC
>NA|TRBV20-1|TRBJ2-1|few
CSATSGPPWEQFF
TGCAGTGCCACCTCGGGCCCTCCTTGGGAGCAGTTCTTC
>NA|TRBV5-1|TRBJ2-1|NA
CASSLRLGEQFF
TGCGCCAGCAGCTTGAGGCTAGGTGAGCAGTTCTTC
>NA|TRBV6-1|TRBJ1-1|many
CASSEQGFTEAFF
TGTGCCAGCAGTGAACAGGGCTTCACTGAAGCTTTCTTT
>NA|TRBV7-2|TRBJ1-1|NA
CASSLDRLNTEAFF
TGTGCCAGCAGCTTGGACAGACTGAACACTGAAGCTTTCTTT
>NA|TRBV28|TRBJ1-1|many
CASSSSQGNTEAFF
TGTGCCAGCAGTTCAAGTCAGGGGAACACTGAAGCTTTCTTT
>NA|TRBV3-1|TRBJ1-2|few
CASSEGDTLRKTYGYTF
TGTGCCAGCAGCGAGGGGGACACCCTTCGAAAGACCTATGGCTACACCTTC
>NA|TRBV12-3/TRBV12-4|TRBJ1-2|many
CASSTKTSFRKTYGYTF
TGTGCCAGCAGTACGAAAACCAGCTTCCGAAAGACCTATGGCTACACCTTC
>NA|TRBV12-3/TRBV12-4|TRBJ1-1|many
CASRWGAGTEAFF
TGTGCCAGCAGGTGGGGGGCTGGAACTGAAGCTTTCTTT
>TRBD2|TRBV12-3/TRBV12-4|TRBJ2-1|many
CASSSRGLAGFNNEQFF
TGTGCCAGCAGTTCCCGGGGACTAGCGGGATTTAACAATGAGCAGTTCTTC
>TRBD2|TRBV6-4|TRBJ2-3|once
CASSEGRADEAGTKYF
TGTGCCAGCAGTGAAGGGCGGGCTGACGAAGCGGGAACCAAGTATTTT
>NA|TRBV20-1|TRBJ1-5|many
CSARDGGQGGNQPQHF
TGCAGTGCTAGAGATGGGGGACAAGGCGGGAATCAGCCCCAGCATTTT
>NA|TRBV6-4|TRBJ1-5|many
CASSETEGQPQHF
TGTGCCAGCAGTGAGACAGAAGGTCAGCCCCAGCATTTT
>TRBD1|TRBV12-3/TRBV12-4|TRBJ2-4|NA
CASSLGTGEGNIQYF
TGTGCCAGCAGTTTAGGGACAGGGGAAGGAAACATTCAGTACTTC
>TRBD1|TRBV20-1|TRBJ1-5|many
CSASLDRQNQPQHF
TGCAGTGCTAGTCTGGACAGGCAAAATCAGCCCCAGCATTTT
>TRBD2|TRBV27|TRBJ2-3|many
CASSLAGGPWDTQYF
TGTGCCAGCAGCCTAGCGGGAGGGCCGTGGGATACGCAGTATTTT